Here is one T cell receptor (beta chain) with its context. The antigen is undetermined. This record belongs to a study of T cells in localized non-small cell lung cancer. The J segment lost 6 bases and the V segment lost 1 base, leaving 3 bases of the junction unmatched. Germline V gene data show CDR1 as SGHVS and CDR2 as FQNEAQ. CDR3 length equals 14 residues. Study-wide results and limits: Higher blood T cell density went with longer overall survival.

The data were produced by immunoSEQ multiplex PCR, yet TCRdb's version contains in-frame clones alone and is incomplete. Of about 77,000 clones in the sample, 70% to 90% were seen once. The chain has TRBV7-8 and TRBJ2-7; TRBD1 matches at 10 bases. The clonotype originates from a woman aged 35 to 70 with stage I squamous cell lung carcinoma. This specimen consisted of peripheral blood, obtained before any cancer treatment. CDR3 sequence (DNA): TGTGCCAGCAGCTTAGAGGACAGGGGGATCGAGCAGTACTTC. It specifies CASSLEDRGIEQYF.